Shown below are 26 T cell receptor beta chains from a single sample sequenced in a study of cytomegalovirus exposure and HLA in healthy donors. Vbeta (60) and Jbeta (13) primers were used in the PCR. This table comes from immunoSEQ multiplex PCR, and its TCRdb copy is limited to in-frame clones, with some not included. The table records under 150,000 clones, around three quarters of them present only once. The specimen sequenced was PBMCs. The source of these receptors is a young man in good health and CMV-seronegative.

This chain links TRBV7-9 with TRBJ2-1; 8 positions match TRBD1. Germline V gene lookup returns CDR1 SEHNR and CDR2 FQNEAQ (reference sequence). The CDR3 runs to 15 residues. Trimming took 4 bases from V and 1 from J; bases not matched to a gene: 3. The CDR3 loop reads CASSSYRGSYNEQFF. DNA of the CDR3: TGTGCCAGCAGCTCGTACAGGGGGTCCTACAATGAGCAGTTCTTC. Full variable domain (rest looked up from reference TRBV7-9 and TRBJ2-1): DTGVSQNPRHKITKRGQNVTFRCDPISEHNRLYWYRQTLGQGPEFLTYFQNEAQLEKSRLLSDRFSAERPKGSFSTLEIQRTEQGDSAMYLCASSSYRGSYNEQFFGPGTRLTVL.

V and J are TRBV9 and TRBJ1-6; the D is unclear. This CDR3 region has 13 residues. V lost 0 bases and J 9 bases, leaving 7 bases between the germline ends. Germline V lookup: CDR1 SGDLS, CDR2 YYNGEE. CDR3 nucleotides: TGTGCCAGCAGCGTAGATCAGTCTTCACCCCTCCACTTT. As protein: CASSVDQSSPLHF.

The chain has TRBV12-5 and TRBJ1-1; D gene unclear. Germline assignment: CDR1 LGHNT and CDR2 FRNRAP. This CDR3 comprises 13 residues. With 4 bases removed from V and 0 bases from J, the gap between germline ends came to 6 bases. The CDR3 loop is CASGSEMNTEAFF. Here the CDR3 DNA reads TGTGCTAGTGGTTCCGAGATGAACACTGAAGCTTTCTTT.

The CDR3 sequence is CAWSQLGSLQETQYF. The CDR3 coding sequence is TGTGCCTGGAGTCAGCTCGGGAGTCTCCAAGAGACCCAGTACTTC. This chain connects TRBV30 to TRBJ2-5, with D possibly TRBD2 on 6 matching bases. From germline, CDR1 is GTSNPN and CDR2 SVGIG (reference sequence). The CDR3 consists of 15 residues. The V end was cut by 2 bases, the J end by 1 base, with 14 bases between.

The chain recombines TRBV7-9 with TRBJ1-2; 8 positions agree with TRBD1. Germline V lookup: CDR1 SEHNR, CDR2 FQNEAQ (reference sequence). The CDR3 sequence is 14 residues long. With 4 bases clipped from V and 3 bases from J, the junction kept 4 bases outside the gene matches. This CDR3 is CASSSPTGDYGYTF. The CDR3 nucleotides read TGTGCCAGCAGCTCACCGACAGGGGACTATGGCTACACCTTC.

This clone has a handful of counts. The CDR3 reads CASSPGQGSDGYTF. The CDR3, as DNA: TGTGCCAGCTCACCTGGACAGGGATCGGATGGCTACACCTTC. V is TRBV18 and J is TRBJ1-2, with 8 nucleotides matching TRBD1. The CDR3 covers 14 residues. Germline assignment: CDR1 KGHSH and CDR2 LQKENI. J was trimmed by 6 bases and V by 3 bases; bases with no gene match: 6.

This clone appeared a few times. A junction boundary mismatches the germline segment, possibly from a read error. The rearrangement joins TRBV13 to TRBJ2-7, with 7 bases that match TRBD1. Germline assignment: CDR1 PRHDT and CDR2 FYEKMQ (reference sequence). The CDR3 length is 13 residues. The CDR3 spells CASSLGTVYEQYF. The DNA of the CDR3 is TGTGCCAGCAGCCTAGGGACAGTCTACGAGCAGTACTTC. Combining the CDR3 with reference TRBV13 and TRBJ2-7 gives the whole variable domain AAGVIQSPRHLIKEKRETATLKCYPIPRHDTVYWYQQGPGQDPQFLISFYEKMQSDKGSIPDRFSAQQFSDYHSELNMSSLELGDSALYFCASSLGTVYEQYFGPGTRLTVT.

The chain joins TRBV28 to TRBJ2-1; 11 nucleotides line up with TRBD2. CDR1 and CDR2 from the germline V gene are MDHEN and SYDVKM. Trimming at V came to 1 base and at J to 10 bases, leaving 9 bases not matched to a gene. There are 16 residues in the CDR3. The chain's CDR3 is CASSLFLLAGVGEQFF. The CDR3 nucleotides are TGTGCCAGCAGTTTATTCCTACTAGCGGGAGTAGGGGAGCAGTTCTTC.

This clone was detected only a few times. This chain connects TRBV19 to TRBJ1-2; D possibly corresponds to TRBD1 (6 bases). Germline loops: CDR1 LNHDA, CDR2 SQIVND (reference sequence). Trimming took off 5 bases at V and 0 bases at J, with 13 bases between the two ends. The CDR3 is 15 residues long. The CDR3 loop reads CASSVYRATNYGYTF. The CDR3 DNA sequence: TGTGCCAGTAGTGTATACAGGGCAACTAACTATGGCTACACCTTC. Complete variable domain (other parts from reference TRBV19 and TRBJ1-2): DGGITQSPKYLFRKEGQNVTLSCEQNLNHDAMYWYRQDPGQGLRLIYYSQIVNDFQKGDIAEGYSVSREKKESFPLTVTSAQKNPTAFYLCASSVYRATNYGYTFGSGTRLTVV.

The genes are TRBV9 and TRBJ2-3; 7 positions agree with TRBD1. CDR3 length equals 14 residues. Trimming at V came to 3 bases and at J to 2 bases, leaving 3 bases not matched to a gene. From germline, CDR1 is SGDLS and CDR2 YYNGEE. The CDR3 spells CASSAGGYTDTQYF. In DNA form, the CDR3 reads TGTGCCAGCAGCGCAGGGGGATACACAGATACGCAGTATTTT.

The V call is TRBV30, the J call TRBJ1-6; 7 nucleotides match TRBD1. In germline, CDR1 is GTSNPN, CDR2 SVGIG (reference sequence). This CDR3 spans 13 amino acids. After removal of 4 bases from V and 11 bases from J, the junction contained 8 bases not matched to a gene. CDR3: CAWTRQGWAPLHF. CDR3 nucleotide sequence: TGTGCCTGGACCCGACAGGGTTGGGCACCCCTCCACTTT.

The chain uses TRBV2 and TRBJ1-1, with TRBD1 matching over 9 bases. V was pared by 6 bases and J by 3 bases, with 5 bases of the junction left unmatched. This CDR3 region has 14 residues. The V gene's germline CDR1 is SNHLY and CDR2 FYNNEI. CDR3 DNA: TGTGCCAGCAGGACAGGGGGTTCATACACTGAAGCTTTCTTT. Amino acids: CASRTGGSYTEAFF.

The gene calls are TRBV7-6 and TRBJ2-3; 7 bases align to TRBD2. Trimming took 3 bases from V and 3 from J; bases not matched to a gene: 9. The V gene's germline CDR1 is SGHVS and CDR2 FNYEAQ. CDR3 length: 16 amino acids. CDR3 loop: CASSLLPSGGTDTQYF. CDR3 in DNA: TGTGCCAGCAGCTTGCTCCCTTCGGGAGGTACAGATACGCAGTATTTT.

In the case of this clone: Other DNA sequences in the same sample also yield this CDR3. The chain links TRBV4-1 to TRBJ2-3; 8 bases match TRBD2. The V segment lost 4 bases and the J segment 1 base; nucleotides outside the gene matches: 4. CDR3 size: 15 residues. The germline gives CDR1 MGHRA, CDR2 YSYEKL. In DNA form, the CDR3 reads TGCGCCAGCAGCCTTATGACTAGCGGCACAGATACGCAGTATTTT. Translation: CASSLMTSGTDTQYF.

This clone occurred once. The chain uses TRBV18 and TRBJ2-7; weak D call: TRBD2 (6 bases). V was shortened by 3 bases and J by 2 bases, with 8 bases between the two germline ends. The CDR3 loop spans 13 amino acids. CDR1 KGHSH and CDR2 LQKENI come from the germline V gene. CDR3 sequence reads: CASSPAGPYEQYF. Written as DNA, the CDR3 is TGTGCCAGCTCACCCGCGGGACCCTACGAGCAGTACTTC.

The chain combines TRBV5-1 with TRBJ2-7; a possible D gene is TRBD2 (5 bases). This CDR3 is 15 amino acids long. Trimming shortened V by 0 bases and J by 1 base, and 11 bases separated the two germline ends. Germline CDR1 and CDR2: SGHRS and YFSETQ. The CDR3 sequence is CASSLGSPGSYEQYV. The CDR3 bases are TGCGCCAGCAGCTTGGGCAGCCCGGGATCCTACGAGCAGTACGTC.

This chain uses TRBV6-5 with TRBJ1-1, with TRBD1 as a possible D gene (5 bases). This CDR3 is built from 13 residues. Germline CDR1 reads MNHEY; CDR2 reads SVGAGI. The germline V and J ends were trimmed by 6 bases and 5 bases, with 13 bases remaining between them. CDR3: CASSNNRGTEAFF. The DNA of the CDR3 is TGTGCCAGCAGCAATAATAGGGGAACTGAAGCTTTCTTT.

This rearrangement joins TRBV29-1 to TRBJ2-1; tentative D call: TRBD2 (6 bases). The CDR3 runs to 15 residues. With 1 base removed from V and 4 bases from J, the gap between germline ends came to 14 bases. From germline, CDR1 is SQVTM and CDR2 ANQGSEA. The CDR3 loop reads CSVEARAGAYNEQFF. The CDR3 bases are TGCAGCGTTGAAGCCCGAGCGGGCGCTTACAATGAGCAGTTCTTC.

This clone is a singleton in its sample. This rearrangement joins TRBV19 to TRBJ2-3; the match to TRBD2 covers 9 bases. CDR3 length: 14 amino acids. Germline assignment: CDR1 LNHDA and CDR2 SQIVND (reference sequence). CDR3: CAVSTSGSTDTQYF. The DNA of the CDR3 is TGTGCGGTCTCCACTAGCGGGAGCACAGATACGCAGTATTTT.

The CDR3 loop is CASRTGIYGYTF. The CDR3 region has the DNA TGTGCCAGCCGGACAGGGATCTATGGCTACACCTTC. This chain links TRBV27 with TRBJ1-2; 8 bases are a match to TRBD1. V was pared by 8 bases and J by 4 bases, with 3 bases of the junction left unmatched. The CDR3 consists of 12 residues. Germline V gene lookup returns CDR1 MNHEY and CDR2 SMNVEV (reference sequence).

The chain recombines TRBV11-3 with TRBJ2-5, with 13 bases aligning to TRBD2. The length of the CDR3 is 17 residues. J was trimmed by 4 bases and V by 1 base; bases with no gene match: 6. From germline, CDR1 is SGHNT and CDR2 YENEEA. The chain's CDR3 is CASSLGRLAGGRETQYF. The CDR3, as DNA: TGTGCCAGCAGCTTAGGGAGACTAGCGGGAGGTCGAGAGACCCAGTACTTC. Combining the CDR3 with reference TRBV11-3 and TRBJ2-5 gives the whole variable domain EAGVVQSPRYKIIEKKQPVAFWCNPISGHNTLYWYLQNLGQGPELLIRYENEEAVDDSQLPKDRFSAERLKGVDSTLKIQPAELGDSAVYLCASSLGRLAGGRETQYFGPGTRLLVL.

This sequence joins TRBV5-1 and TRBJ2-5, with D possibly matching TRBD1 (6 bases). The J call may be wrong; the DNA end is better matched by TRBJ2-7. Germline CDR1 reads SGHRS; CDR2 reads YFSETQ. This CDR3 contains 14 residues. CDR3 sequence reads: CASSLTKGQSEQYF. The DNA for the CDR3 is TGCGCCAGCAGCTTGACCAAGGGACAAAGCGAGCAGTACTTC.

The V call is TRBV27, the J call TRBJ2-1, with TRBD2 identical over 12 bases. CDR1 is MNHEY, CDR2 SMNVEV, per germline (reference sequence). V was pared by 7 bases and J by 6 bases, with 7 bases of the junction left unmatched. The CDR3 is 15 amino acids. CDR3 loop: CASTILAGGANEQFF. CDR3 coding DNA: TGTGCCAGCACCATCCTAGCGGGAGGGGCCAATGAGCAGTTCTTC.

This clone was seen just once. This rearrangement joins TRBV12-5 to TRBJ2-1; TRBD2 aligns across 14 bases. CDR1 is LGHNT, CDR2 FRNRAP, per germline. The length of the CDR3 is 19 residues. V shed 1 base and J 8 bases; nucleotides not matched to a gene: 13. CDR3 sequence: CASGLAEKTSGRALDEQFF. As DNA, the CDR3 is TGTGCTAGTGGTTTGGCCGAGAAGACTAGCGGGAGGGCCTTGGATGAGCAGTTCTTC. Combining the CDR3 with reference TRBV12-5 and TRBJ2-1 gives the whole variable domain DARVTQTPRHKVTEMGQEVTMRCQPILGHNTVFWYRQTMMQGLELLAYFRNRAPLDDSGMPKDRFSAEMPDATLATLKIQPSEPRDSAVYFCASGLAEKTSGRALDEQFFGPGTRLTVL.

This sequence joins TRBV30 and TRBJ2-4; TRBD2 might be the D (5 bases). CDR1 is GTSNPN, CDR2 SVGIG, per germline (reference sequence). Trimming took 4 bases from V and 7 from J, leaving 11 bases between them. The CDR3 covers 12 residues. CDR3 region: CAWIPRGNIQYF. The CDR3 nucleotides read TGTGCCTGGATACCCCGCGGGAACATTCAGTACTTC. The full variable domain, rest sourced from reference TRBV30 and TRBJ2-4, is SQTIHQWPATLVQPVGSPLSLECTVEGTSNPNLYWYRQAAGRGLQLLFYSVGIGQISSEVPQNLSASRPQDRQFILSSKKLLLSDSGFYLCAWIPRGNIQYFGAGTRLSVL.

This clone was seen once. V usage is TRBV28 and J usage is TRBJ2-7; 9 nucleotides line up with TRBD1. The length of the CDR3 is 15 residues. Germline lookup yields CDR1 MDHEN and CDR2 SYDVKM. The V segment lost 7 bases and the J segment 3 bases; nucleotides outside the gene matches: 10. The CDR3 sequence is CASMGGDRARYEQYF. The CDR3 DNA sequence: TGTGCCAGCATGGGCGGGGACAGGGCCCGCTACGAGCAGTACTTC.